One sample yielded the 31 T cell receptor beta chains listed below, sequenced in a study of shared clonotypes between healthy human individuals. Profiling relied on immunoSEQ multiplex PCR, and the TCRdb table lists in-frame clones only, not all of them. The table lists fewer than 550,000 clones, roughly 79% of them singletons. The sample taken for sequencing was PBMCs. The source of these receptors is a woman aged 40 to 55 in good health. Some clones in this sample may be carry-over from other donors' samples.

CDR3 sequence: CSVGRIGGELFF. In DNA, the CDR3 is TGCAGCGTTGGCCGGATTGGCGGGGAGCTGTTTTTT. The chain recombines TRBV29-1 with TRBJ2-2, with D uncertain. The CDR3 is 12 residues long. Trimming cost V 4 bases and J 7 bases, with 10 bases left between them. The germline V gene encodes CDR1 SQVTM and CDR2 ANQGSEA.

Note on this clone: Additional DNA sequences in this sample encode the identical CDR3. This chain links TRBV27 with TRBJ2-2, with TRBD2 matching over 7 bases. Germline CDR1 and CDR2: MNHEY and SMNVEV (reference sequence). Unmatched junction bases numbered 2, after V lost 6 bases and J lost 1 base. This CDR3 is 14 amino acids long. The CDR3, as DNA: TGTGCCAGCAGGCGCGGGAGGAACACCGGGGAGCTGTTTTTT. This translates into CASRRGRNTGELFF.

V usage is TRBV27 and J usage is TRBJ1-4; D is unresolved. The ends were cut back, 1 base at V and 7 bases at J, with 10 bases in the middle. Looked up from germline, CDR1 is MNHEY and CDR2 is SMNVEV (reference sequence). The CDR3 contains 14 residues. CDR3 coding DNA: TGTGCCAGCAGTTTATTCCAGAGGAGTGAAAAACTGTTTTTT. Translation gives CASSLFQRSEKLFF.

This chain joins TRBV2 and TRBJ1-5, with TRBD1 matching 7 bases. V lost 5 bases and J lost 2; bases outside the gene matches: 3. CDR1 is SNHLY, CDR2 FYNNEI, per germline. The CDR3 loop spans 14 amino acids. The CDR3 bases are TGTGCCAGCAGTCCCGACAGGGGCAATCAGCCCCAGCATTTT. This translates into CASSPDRGNQPQHF.

This chain uses TRBV9 with TRBJ1-2; D not resolved. The V end was cut by 5 bases, the J end by 8 bases, with 13 bases between. This CDR3 contains 12 residues. Germline V gene sequence: CDR1 SGDLS, CDR2 YYNGEE. CDR3 sequence reads: CASRNSLSGYTF. CDR3 bases: TGTGCCAGCAGAAACTCCCTTAGCGGCTACACCTTC. The full variable domain, rest sourced from reference TRBV9 and TRBJ1-2, is DSGVTQTPKHLITATGQRVTLRCSPRSGDLSVYWYQQSLDQGLQFLIQYYNGEERAKGNILERFSAQQFPDLHSELNLSSLELGDSALYFCASRNSLSGYTFGSGTRLTVV.

This rearrangement joins TRBV28 to TRBJ2-1; 8 nucleotides align to TRBD2. CDR1 is MDHEN, CDR2 SYDVKM, per germline. This CDR3 has 16 amino acids. V lost 8 bases and J lost 4; bases outside the gene matches: 13. The CDR3: CASGRSGSGTYNEQFF. The CDR3 nucleotides are TGTGCCAGCGGCAGAAGTGGTAGCGGGACGTACAATGAGCAGTTCTTC.

The chain joins TRBV28 to TRBJ2-6; D remains ambiguous. The germline V gene has CDR1 MDHEN and CDR2 SYDVKM. The CDR3 is 16 amino acids. V shed 6 bases and J shed 1 base, with 13 bases lying between them. CDR3 in amino acids: CASSALSSSGANVLTF. The CDR3 DNA reads as TGTGCCAGCAGCGCGCTCTCATCATCTGGGGCCAACGTCCTGACTTTC.

The chain is built from TRBV6-1 and TRBJ2-3, with 7 positions matching TRBD2. This CDR3 is 15 amino acids long. Germline loops: CDR1 MNHNS, CDR2 SASEGT. J gave up 4 bases and V 8 bases, and 12 bases lay outside the gene matches. CDR3 sequence: CASLPRWRESDTQYF. As DNA, the CDR3 is TGTGCCAGCCTCCCCAGGTGGCGGGAGTCAGATACGCAGTATTTT.

V and J are TRBV15 and TRBJ1-4; D gene uncertain. The germline V gene encodes CDR1 LNHNV and CDR2 YYDKDF (reference sequence). V was pared by 3 bases and J by 0 bases, with 8 bases between. The length of the CDR3 is 15 residues. CDR3 amino acids: CATSRDPATNEKLFF. CDR3 bases: TGTGCCACCAGCAGGGATCCCGCAACTAATGAAAAACTGTTTTTT.

This chain joins TRBV7-2 and TRBJ2-5, with D perhaps matching TRBD1 or TRBD2 (5 bases each). Germline V CDR1 and CDR2: SGHTA, FQGNSA. The CDR3 is made up of 15 amino acids. Trimming shortened V by 5 bases and J by 7 bases, and 20 bases separated the two germline ends. CDR3 nucleotide sequence: TGTGCCAGCAGCCAAACCGGGACGGCCTCCGGGACCCAGTACTTC. Translated: CASSQTGTASGTQYF.

This chain connects TRBV5-1 to TRBJ2-5; D remains ambiguous. TRBJ2-7 explains the end of the DNA better; the J call may be wrong. Germline V gene lookup returns CDR1 SGHRS and CDR2 YFSETQ. CDR3 length: 14 amino acids. The CDR3 protein is CASSLEGSNYEQYF. The CDR3 region has the DNA TGCGCCAGCAGCTTGGAGGGCAGTAACTACGAGCAGTACTTC.

Only a few counts were recorded for this clone. The chain is built from TRBV29-1 and TRBJ2-7, with 11 bases matching TRBD2. The CDR3 extends over 13 amino acids. After removal of 5 bases from V and 3 bases from J, the junction contained 3 bases not matched to a gene. CDR1 and CDR2 from the germline V gene are SQVTM and ANQGSEA. The CDR3 is CSVQLAGVYEQYF. Written as DNA, the CDR3 is TGCAGCGTTCAACTAGCGGGAGTCTACGAGCAGTACTTC.

V usage is TRBV2 and J usage is TRBJ1-5; D unclear. The CDR3 runs to 14 residues. Germline-derived CDR1 and CDR2 are SNHLY and FYNNEI. Between the trimmed V and J ends, which lost 7 bases and 2 bases, there was a span of 12 bases. CDR3 sequence: CASTRRVGNQPQHF. CDR3 bases: TGTGCCAGCACTCGGAGGGTTGGCAATCAGCCCCAGCATTTT.

The chain carries TRBV7-2 and TRBJ2-7; 9 nucleotides agree with TRBD2. Germline trimming cut 3 bases from V and 3 bases from J; bases unmatched to any gene: 6. This CDR3 contains 15 residues. Germline lookup yields CDR1 SGHTA and CDR2 FQGNSA. In DNA, the CDR3 is TGTGCCAGCAGCTTGGCGGGAGGGGCGAACTACGAGCAGTACTTC. This encodes CASSLAGGANYEQYF.

The chain is built from TRBV5-1 and TRBJ2-7; D possibly corresponds to TRBD2 (6 bases). The CDR3 is made up of 18 amino acids. Trimming pared 0 bases from V and 4 bases from J, leaving 23 bases between. Per germline, CDR1 SGHRS and CDR2 YFSETQ. CDR3 DNA sequence: TGCGCCAGCAGCTTGGGGTCGGGTTTGGCGGGACGGGCGTACGAGCAGTACTTC. Translated: CASSLGSGLAGRAYEQYF.

The genes are TRBV5-5 and TRBJ2-7; D gene unclear. The V gene's germline CDR1 is SGHKS and CDR2 YYEKEE (reference sequence). V gave up 4 bases and J gave up 2 bases, with 10 bases separating them. The CDR3 consists of 13 residues. Written as DNA, the CDR3 is TGTGCCAGCAGCGCTCGAGGAACCTACGAGCAGTACTTC. Protein: CASSARGTYEQYF.

This clone was counted between two and nine times. The identical CDR3 is also encoded by other nucleotide sequences in the sample. V gene TRBV28 combines with J gene TRBJ2-1; 11 bases agree with TRBD2. The CDR3 runs to 15 residues. The germline V gene encodes CDR1 MDHEN and CDR2 SYDVKM. V dropped 6 bases and J dropped 4; count of bases not matched to a gene: 5. The CDR3 DNA reads TGTGCCAGCAGCGAAACTAGCGGGAGTTACAATGAGCAGTTCTTC. Its translation is CASSETSGSYNEQFF.

The V gene is TRBV7-9, the J gene TRBJ2-3, with a weak D call TRBD1 (5 bases). Trimming shortened V by 5 bases and J by 0 bases, and 15 bases separated the two germline ends. The CDR3 sequence is 16 residues long. Germline CDR1 and CDR2: SEHNR and FQNEAQ (reference sequence). For the CDR3, the DNA is TGTGCCAGCAGCCTAGGTGGGGCACGGAGCACAGATACGCAGTATTTT. It yields the protein CASSLGGARSTDTQYF.

The rearrangement links TRBV5-6 to TRBJ2-6, with D possibly matching TRBD2 (6 bases). The CDR3 length is 15 residues. Between the trimmed V and J ends, which lost 2 bases and 4 bases, there was a span of 10 bases. CDR1 is SGHDT, CDR2 YYEEEE, per germline. The CDR3: CASSLTGAGANVLTF. DNA of the CDR3: TGTGCCAGCAGCTTAACGGGAGCCGGGGCCAACGTCCTGACTTTC.

The V call is TRBV18, the J call TRBJ2-2; 9 bases align to TRBD2. The length of the CDR3 is 22 residues. Germline-derived CDR1 and CDR2 are KGHSH and LQKENI. Trimming removed 2 bases from V and 5 bases from J; junction bases left unmatched: 24. The CDR3 bases are TGTGCCAGCTCACCAGGGGTACTAGCGGGTCGTCCAGGATTGAGTAGGACCGGGGAGCTGTTTTTT. Translated, it gives CASSPGVLAGRPGLSRTGELFF.

Remarks on this clone: The same CDR3 is also encoded by other DNA sequences in this sample. The chain couples TRBV19 to TRBJ2-5; 7 positions match TRBD1. Trimming at V came to 3 bases and at J to 5 bases, leaving 3 bases not matched to a gene. The CDR3 consists of 13 residues. Germline values: CDR1 LNHDA, CDR2 SQIVND (reference sequence). CDR3 region: CASSIARGETQYF. CDR3 nucleotide sequence: TGTGCCAGTAGTATTGCCAGGGGGGAGACCCAGTACTTC.

The chain has TRBV18 and TRBJ2-2; D gene ambiguous. Germline V gene sequence: CDR1 KGHSH, CDR2 LQKENI. CDR3 length: 14 amino acids. V was pared by 6 bases and J by 5 bases, with 13 bases between. The CDR3 nucleotides read TGTGCCAGCTCGCCCCGGGCCCTGACCGGGGAGCTGTTTTTT. Residues: CASSPRALTGELFF.

A note on this clone: Other DNA sequences in this sample translate to the same CDR3. The rearrangement uses TRBV7-2 and TRBJ1-4; the D gene is possibly TRBD1 (5 bases). V was clipped by 5 bases and J by 7 bases, with 14 bases between them. Looked up from germline, CDR1 is SGHTA and CDR2 is FQGNSA. CDR3 length equals 14 residues. CDR3 bases: TGTGCCAGCAGCCCGCAGAGGGGTGGTGAAAAACTGTTTTTT. Protein: CASSPQRGGEKLFF.

V usage is TRBV30 and J usage is TRBJ2-7; no definite D call. Germline loops: CDR1 GTSNPN, CDR2 SVGIG (reference sequence). V gave up 0 bases and J gave up 7 bases, with 4 bases separating them. CDR3 length: 10 residues. Here the CDR3 reads CAWSVREQYF. Written as DNA, the CDR3 is TGTGCCTGGAGTGTGCGTGAGCAGTACTTC.

The chain recombines TRBV19 with TRBJ2-5; no firm D call. Trimming removed 2 bases from V and 5 bases from J, with 15 bases in between. This CDR3 region has 15 residues. Germline lookup yields CDR1 LNHDA and CDR2 SQIVND (reference sequence). The CDR3 region is CASSIRVWTSETQYF. DNA for the CDR3: TGTGCCAGTAGTATAAGGGTCTGGACCTCGGAGACCCAGTACTTC.

The chain is built from TRBV7-2 and TRBJ1-1; D is undetermined. This CDR3 is 14 amino acids long. Germline lookup yields CDR1 SGHTA and CDR2 FQGNSA. Trimming took off 5 bases at V and 1 base at J, with 11 bases between the two ends. The CDR3 DNA reads as TGTGCCAGCAGCGCAGGACCGGAGAACACTGAAGCTTTCTTT. This codes for CASSAGPENTEAFF.

V gene TRBV7-2 combines with J gene TRBJ1-5, with a tentative D call TRBD1 (5 bases). CDR1 SGHTA and CDR2 FQGNSA come from the germline V gene. V was shortened by 4 bases and J by 0 bases, with 10 bases between the two germline ends. The CDR3 spans 15 residues. CDR3 bases: TGTGCCAGCAGCTGGGGACGGAATAGCAATCAGCCCCAGCATTTT. It translates to CASSWGRNSNQPQHF.

The gene calls are TRBV7-9 and TRBJ1-1; D remains ambiguous. Trimming removed 1 base at V and 0 bases at J, with 6 bases between. This CDR3 is 14 amino acids long. Germline V gives CDR1 SEHNR, CDR2 FQNEAQ (reference sequence). The CDR3 is CASSLVRLNTEAFF. CDR3 bases: TGTGCCAGCAGCTTAGTACGACTGAACACTGAAGCTTTCTTT.

V is TRBV5-5 and J is TRBJ1-5; tentative D call: TRBD1 (6 bases). Trimming pared 3 bases from V and 1 base from J, leaving 17 bases between. The germline V gene has CDR1 SGHKS and CDR2 YYEKEE (reference sequence). There are 17 residues in the CDR3. The CDR3 sequence is CASSWGPYNLSNQPQHF. In DNA, the CDR3 is TGTGCCAGCAGCTGGGGGCCTTACAACTTGAGCAATCAGCCCCAGCATTTT.

The chain combines TRBV5-6 with TRBJ1-1; D unclear. The CDR3 contains 13 residues. Germline lookup yields CDR1 SGHDT and CDR2 YYEEEE. Between the trimmed V and J ends, which lost 1 base and 5 bases, there was a span of 9 bases. The CDR3 DNA follows: TGTGCCAGCAGCTTGCCCCAAGGGACTGAAGCTTTCTTT. It codes for CASSLPQGTEAFF.

The chain is built from TRBV6-5 and TRBJ2-2; 7 nucleotides align to TRBD2. The junction had 4 bases not matched to a gene; V was cut back by 0 bases and J by 6 bases. This CDR3 region has 15 residues. Germline loops: CDR1 MNHEY, CDR2 SVGAGI. The CDR3 loop is CASSYSKGLPGELFF. The CDR3 DNA is TGTGCCAGCAGTTACTCGAAGGGACTACCCGGGGAGCTGTTTTTT.